The 15 T cell receptor beta chains below were found in one sample sequenced in a study of OX40 agonist ivuxolimab in advanced cancers. Clones were sequenced by immunoSEQ multiplex PCR, and TCRdb holds only the in-frame ones, with some missing. Here the sample spans about 61,000 clones, roughly 86% being singletons. The sequencing used CD4+ or CD8+ T cells sorted from blood, collected in a trial of the OX40 agonist ivuxolimab. The receptors stem from an adult with an advanced solid tumor such as melanoma, head and neck, liver or kidney cancer.

The chain links TRBV5-1 to TRBJ2-3; D gene ambiguous. Germline V gives CDR1 SGHRS, CDR2 YFSETQ. V lost 4 bases and J lost 2, with 2 bases in between. The CDR3 runs 11 residues. CDR3: CASSNTDTQYF. The CDR3 DNA is TGCGCCAGCAGCAACACAGATACGCAGTATTTT.

This clone was detected once. The chain employs TRBV5-1 and TRBJ1-1, with D perhaps matching TRBD1 (6 bases). There are 14 residues in the CDR3. Germline loops: CDR1 SGHRS, CDR2 YFSETQ. Trimming cost V 0 bases and J 11 bases, with 17 bases left between them. The DNA for the CDR3 is TGCGCCAGCAGCTTGGCCGGGGACAAAAAAAGGGCTTTCTTT. Amino acid sequence: CASSLAGDKKRAFF.

The CDR3 reads CASSYLAGGSIQYF. The CDR3, as DNA: TGTGCCAGCAGTTACCTAGCGGGGGGGAGCATTCAGTACTTC. This chain links TRBV6-5 with TRBJ2-4; TRBD2 aligns across 12 bases. The junction had 2 bases not matched to a gene; V was cut back by 2 bases and J by 9 bases. CDR3 length: 14 amino acids. The germline gives CDR1 MNHEY, CDR2 SVGAGI.

The chain couples TRBV7-9 to TRBJ2-3, with D perhaps assigned TRBD1 or TRBD2 (5 bases each). Trimming cost V 3 bases and J 8 bases, with 9 bases left between them. The CDR3 has 12 amino acids. In germline, CDR1 is SEHNR, CDR2 FQNEAQ (reference sequence). CDR3 DNA: TGTGCCAGCAGCTTGGGGGACCTTACGCAGTATTTT. Translation: CASSLGDLTQYF.

V usage is TRBV5-1 and J usage is TRBJ1-1; D is undetermined. V lost 0 bases and J 0 bases, leaving 9 bases between the germline ends. CDR1 SGHRS and CDR2 YFSETQ come from the germline V gene. The CDR3 loop spans 15 amino acids. CDR3 nucleotides: TGCGCCAGCAGCTTGGGCTTAACGGTGAACACTGAAGCTTTCTTT. Its protein is CASSLGLTVNTEAFF.

The chain joins TRBV16 to TRBJ1-6; weak D call: TRBD1 (5 bases). CDR1 is KGHSY, CDR2 FQNENV, per germline. The CDR3 has 15 amino acids. V was trimmed by 1 base and J by 9 bases, leaving 13 bases between them. The DNA for the CDR3 is TGTGCCAGCAGCCAATTACAGTCAGGGAGTTCACCCCTCCACTTT. Its translation is CASSQLQSGSSPLHF.

This clone occurred once. The V gene is TRBV15, the J gene TRBJ1-5; 10 nucleotides align to TRBD1. This CDR3 region has 15 residues. V lost 5 bases, J lost 4 bases, and 5 bases stayed unmatched. The germline gives CDR1 LNHNV, CDR2 YYDKDF (reference sequence). CDR3 in DNA: TGTGCCACCAGCGGGGGACAGGGGACAAATCAGCCCCAGCATTTT. This codes for CATSGGQGTNQPQHF.

The rearrangement joins TRBV30 to TRBJ1-2; no clear D gene. Germline CDR1 reads GTSNPN; CDR2 reads SVGIG (reference sequence). Trimming pared 0 bases from V and 5 bases from J, leaving 10 bases between. The CDR3 length is 13 residues. In DNA form, the CDR3 reads TGTGCCTGGAGTGTTGGCGGAAGATATGGCTACACCTTC. Its protein product is CAWSVGGRYGYTF.

V and J are TRBV18 and TRBJ2-7; TRBD1 might be the D (6 bases). This CDR3 contains 13 residues. Between the trimmed V and J ends, which lost 4 bases and 2 bases, there was a span of 9 bases. Per the germline V gene, CDR1 is KGHSH and CDR2 is LQKENI. Here the CDR3 DNA reads TGTGCCAGCTCACTTACAGGGCCCTACGAGCAGTACTTC. Protein: CASSLTGPYEQYF.

This chain uses TRBV19 with TRBJ1-1; the D is unclear. V dropped 3 bases and J dropped 3 bases, with 5 bases sitting between them. Germline CDR1 and CDR2: LNHDA and SQIVND (reference sequence). The CDR3 has 12 residues. CDR3 sequence (DNA): TGTGCCAGTAGTATTTGGGACACTGAAGCTTTCTTT. It yields the protein CASSIWDTEAFF.

The chain has TRBV5-1 and TRBJ2-1; 7 nucleotides align to TRBD1. The ends lost 2 bases at V and 3 bases at J; junction bases unmatched: 2. CDR1 is SGHRS and CDR2 is YFSETQ in the germline V gene. The CDR3 has 14 amino acids. The CDR3 loop is CASSFQGDYNEQFF. CDR3 DNA: TGCGCCAGCAGCTTCCAGGGGGACTACAATGAGCAGTTCTTC.

The J gene is TRBJ2-1, the V gene TRBV6-1; 9 nucleotides line up with TRBD2. Trimming cost V 3 bases and J 9 bases; bases outside gene matches: 9. Germline V gene sequence: CDR1 MNHNS, CDR2 SASEGT. The CDR3 runs to 15 residues. The CDR3 DNA follows: TGTGCCAGCAGTGAGGGACTAGCCCGGCGGGCTGAGCAGTTCTTC. Its protein is CASSEGLARRAEQFF.

J is TRBJ2-7 and V is TRBV19; 7 nucleotides align to TRBD1. This CDR3 is 16 amino acids long. V lost 3 bases and J lost 1; bases outside the gene matches: 9. Per the germline V gene, CDR1 is LNHDA and CDR2 is SQIVND (reference sequence). CDR3 coding DNA: TGTGCCAGTAGTATGGGTCGGGACAGAACTTCCTACGAGCAGTACTTC. Translation: CASSMGRDRTSYEQYF.

This chain's CDR3 is CASSGDTEQFF. CDR3 sequence (DNA): TGCGCCAGCAGCGGTGACACAGAGCAGTTCTTC. The rearrangement joins TRBV5-1 to TRBJ2-1; D is uncertain. The CDR3 runs to 11 residues. The germline V gene encodes CDR1 SGHRS and CDR2 YFSETQ. Trimming left V 4 bases short and J 10 bases short, with 9 bases between. The full variable domain, completed using reference TRBV5-1 and TRBJ2-1, is KAGVTQTPRYLIKTRGQQVTLSCSPISGHRSVSWYQQTPGQGLQFLFEYFSETQRNKGNFPGRFSGRQFSNSRSEMNVSTLELGDSALYLCASSGDTEQFFGPGTRLTVL.

The CDR3 here is CASSPRDSHGYTF. In DNA form, the CDR3 reads TGTGCCAGCTCACCACGGGACAGCCATGGCTACACCTTC. J is TRBJ1-2 and V is TRBV18, with TRBD1 matching over 7 bases. The V gene end was trimmed by 1 base and the J gene end by 6 bases; junction bases not matched to a gene: 2. CDR1 is KGHSH, CDR2 LQKENI, per germline. The CDR3 loop spans 13 amino acids. The whole variable domain, filled in from reference TRBV18 and TRBJ1-2, reads NAGVMQNPRHLVRRRGQEARLRCSPMKGHSHVYWYRQLPEEGLKFMVYLQKENIIDESGMPKERFSAEFPKEGPSILRIQQVVRGDSAAYFCASSPRDSHGYTFGSGTRLTVV.